Following are 16 T cell receptor beta chains from one sample sequenced in a study of glioma-infiltrating T cells after dendritic cell vaccination (dated by TCRdb to about 2016). Interpreted using the paper, the time point label stands for: after dendritic cell vaccination, including at tumor progression/relapse. The library was prepared using the immunoSEQ multiplex PCR assay. The table was pulled from immuneACCESS by TCRdb, which kept in-frame rearrangements only. Such tables lose some clones; where checked, under half of the loss comes from unresolved V genes, and the rest has no known cause. Counted in this sample were some 78,000 clones; around 85% of them appeared once. Around 8.5% of the sample belongs to the ten largest clones. The material sequenced was blood, taken after dendritic cell vaccination. Every receptor here comes from a human donor with glioblastoma.

The chain links TRBV6-5 to TRBJ2-7; D unclear. Germline loops: CDR1 MNHEY, CDR2 SVGAGI. V dropped 6 bases and J dropped 6 bases, with 18 bases sitting between them. The CDR3 totals 14 residues. The CDR3 DNA follows: TGTGCCAGCAGCTACGCACAATACAGTGGCGAGCAGTACTTC. It translates to CASSYAQYSGEQYF.

The CDR3 DNA sequence: TGCAGCGTTCCCAGGGGGACGGGAGATGACGGTGAGCAGTTCTTC. Translation: CSVPRGTGDDGEQFF. The chain carries TRBV29-1 and TRBJ2-1, with D maybe TRBD1 (7 bases). Trimming took off 5 bases at V and 9 bases at J, with 23 bases between the two ends. This CDR3 spans 15 amino acids. Germline CDR1 is SQVTM and CDR2 is ANQGSEA.

V gene TRBV28 combines with J gene TRBJ2-7, with 13 bases matching TRBD2. CDR1 is MDHEN, CDR2 SYDVKM, per germline. V lost 9 bases and J lost 1; bases outside the gene matches: 6. The CDR3 is 15 residues long. CDR3 DNA: TGTGCCAGTACATGGACTAGCGGGAGTTCCTACGAGCAGTACTTC. Translating it yields CASTWTSGSSYEQYF.

V and J are TRBV15 and TRBJ2-3; D not certain. Trimming removed 1 base at V and 4 bases at J, with 6 bases between. The CDR3 extends over 13 amino acids. Per germline, CDR1 LNHNV and CDR2 YYDKDF (reference sequence). The CDR3 DNA reads as TGTGCCACCAGCAGAGGTAGCCCAGATACGCAGTATTTT. This gives the protein CATSRGSPDTQYF.

The chain couples TRBV7-6 to TRBJ1-2; 7 bases are shared with TRBD1. The V gene end was trimmed by 5 bases and the J gene end by 8 bases; junction bases not matched to a gene: 11. The CDR3 runs to 14 residues. Germline V gene sequence: CDR1 SGHVS, CDR2 FNYEAQ. CDR3 amino acids: CASSPGQDEGGYTF. CDR3 nucleotides: TGTGCCAGCAGCCCTGGACAGGACGAGGGGGGCTACACCTTC.

This clone has a handful of counts. The CDR3 protein is CASSLATGGATGELFF. In nucleotides, the CDR3 is TGTGCCAGCAGTCTTGCTACAGGGGGCGCGACCGGGGAGCTGTTTTTT. The chain is built from TRBV25-1 and TRBJ2-2; 9 bases align to TRBD1. CDR3 length: 16 residues. The germline V gene has CDR1 MGHDK and CDR2 SYGVNS. Losses at the gene ends were 5 bases for V and 5 bases for J; bases not matched to a gene: 9. The full variable domain, in which reference TRBV25-1 and TRBJ2-2 provide the parts outside the CDR3, is EADIYQTPRYLVIGTGKKITLECSQTMGHDKMYWYQQDPGMELHLIHYSYGVNSTEKGDLSSESTVSRIRTEHFPLTLESARPSHTSQYLCASSLATGGATGELFFGEGSRLTVL.

The chain couples TRBV13 to TRBJ2-3; 11 bases agree with TRBD1. The CDR3 has 18 amino acids. Germline trimming cut 5 bases from V and 5 bases from J; bases unmatched to any gene: 15. Germline lookup yields CDR1 PRHDT and CDR2 FYEKMQ (reference sequence). The CDR3 spells CASSPTLGGQGELDTQYF. The CDR3 coding sequence is TGTGCCAGCAGCCCAACGTTGGGGGGACAGGGGGAATTAGATACGCAGTATTTT.

This clone has a handful of counts. The rearrangement uses TRBV7-6 and TRBJ2-1; 14 bases match TRBD2. Losses at the gene ends were 1 base for V and 6 bases for J; bases not matched to a gene: 2. Per germline, CDR1 SGHVS and CDR2 FNYEAQ. The CDR3 totals 16 residues. CDR3: CASSLGTSGGPNEQFF. CDR3 coding DNA: TGTGCCAGCAGCTTAGGGACTAGCGGGGGGCCCAATGAGCAGTTCTTC.

This clone was detected only once. The V and J genes are TRBV6-1 and TRBJ2-1; no reliable D call. V gave up 5 bases and J gave up 6 bases, with 5 bases separating them. The V gene's germline CDR1 is MNHNS and CDR2 SASEGT. The CDR3 extends over 11 amino acids. The CDR3 is CASSLVNEQFF. CDR3 in DNA: TGTGCCAGCAGTTTAGTCAATGAGCAGTTCTTC.

The chain recombines TRBV7-7 with TRBJ2-1, with 8 bases fitting TRBD1. After removal of 5 bases from V and 4 bases from J, the junction contained 7 bases not matched to a gene. The CDR3 is made up of 15 amino acids. The germline V gene has CDR1 SSHAT and CDR2 FNYEAQ (reference sequence). CDR3 sequence (DNA): TGTGCCAGCAGCAGTGGACAGGGTATTTACAATGAGCAGTTCTTC. The encoded protein is CASSSGQGIYNEQFF.

The V gene is TRBV27, the J gene TRBJ2-7; 9 bases map to TRBD1. Germline V lookup: CDR1 MNHEY, CDR2 SMNVEV (reference sequence). CDR3 length equals 15 residues. Trimming at V came to 6 bases and at J to 3 bases, leaving 9 bases not matched to a gene. The CDR3 protein is CASSPRTGVFYEQYF. As DNA, the CDR3 is TGTGCCAGCAGCCCCAGGACAGGGGTTTTCTACGAGCAGTACTTC.

V and J are TRBV2 and TRBJ1-1; D call uncertain. CDR1 is SNHLY and CDR2 is FYNNEI in the germline V gene. CDR3 length: 13 amino acids. V was cut by 9 bases and J by 6 bases, with 17 bases left in between. Here the CDR3 DNA reads TGTGCCAGTACCGCGGGTAGGGTACCTGAAGCTTTCTTT. Translation gives CASTAGRVPEAFF.

The genes are TRBV19 and TRBJ2-7, with D tentatively TRBD1 (5 bases). CDR3 length equals 19 residues. V shed 4 bases and J shed 1 base, with 26 bases lying between them. Per germline, CDR1 LNHDA and CDR2 SQIVND (reference sequence). Here the CDR3 DNA reads TGTGCCAGTAGTAACCCCCTCGACAGCGATAGAAACGATTCCTACGAGCAGTACTTC. It specifies CASSNPLDSDRNDSYEQYF.

The V gene is TRBV7-9, the J gene TRBJ1-5; 9 bases fit TRBD1. Trimming took 5 bases from V and 2 from J; bases not matched to a gene: 13. Germline assignment: CDR1 SEHNR and CDR2 FQNEAQ (reference sequence). This CDR3 region has 18 residues. The CDR3 here is CASSRGQGMELGNQPQHF. The CDR3 nucleotides read TGTGCCAGCAGCCGGGGACAGGGAATGGAGCTTGGCAATCAGCCCCAGCATTTT.

V usage is TRBV28 and J usage is TRBJ1-2; 7 bases are shared with TRBD1. Looked up from germline, CDR1 is MDHEN and CDR2 is SYDVKM. The CDR3 contains 15 residues. V shed 3 bases and J 8 bases; nucleotides not matched to a gene: 12. The DNA of the CDR3 is TGTGCCAGCAGTTTTAGGACAGGACGACCCATAGGCTACACCTTC. Protein sequence: CASSFRTGRPIGYTF.

This clone has just a few counts. This chain connects TRBV19 to TRBJ1-2; D remains unclear. Germline V gene sequence: CDR1 LNHDA, CDR2 SQIVND (reference sequence). Between the trimmed V and J ends, which lost 3 bases and 8 bases, there was a span of 10 bases. CDR3 length: 12 residues. CDR3 sequence reads: CASSMQELGYTF. The CDR3 region has the DNA TGTGCCAGTAGTATGCAGGAATTGGGCTACACCTTC. The full variable domain, completed using reference TRBV19 and TRBJ1-2, is DGGITQSPKYLFRKEGQNVTLSCEQNLNHDAMYWYRQDPGQGLRLIYYSQIVNDFQKGDIAEGYSVSREKKESFPLTVTSAQKNPTAFYLCASSMQELGYTFGSGTRLTVV.